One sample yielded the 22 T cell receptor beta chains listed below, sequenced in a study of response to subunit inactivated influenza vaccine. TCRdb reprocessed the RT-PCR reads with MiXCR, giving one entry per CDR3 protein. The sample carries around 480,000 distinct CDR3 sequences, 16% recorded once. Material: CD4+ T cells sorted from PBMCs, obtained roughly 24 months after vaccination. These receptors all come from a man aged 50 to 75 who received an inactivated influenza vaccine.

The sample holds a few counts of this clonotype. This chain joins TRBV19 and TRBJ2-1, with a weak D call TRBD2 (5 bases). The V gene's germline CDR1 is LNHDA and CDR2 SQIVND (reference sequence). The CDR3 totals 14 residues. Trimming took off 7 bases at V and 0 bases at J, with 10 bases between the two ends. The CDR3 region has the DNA TGTGCCAGTAAGGGAGCGGACTCCTACAATGAGCAGTTCTTC. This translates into CASKGADSYNEQFF.

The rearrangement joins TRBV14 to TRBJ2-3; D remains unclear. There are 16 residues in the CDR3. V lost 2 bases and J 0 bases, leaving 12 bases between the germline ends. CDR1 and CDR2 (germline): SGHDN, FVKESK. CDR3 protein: CASSQRTYASTDTQYF. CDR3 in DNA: TGTGCCAGCAGCCAAAGAACCTACGCTAGCACAGATACGCAGTATTTT.

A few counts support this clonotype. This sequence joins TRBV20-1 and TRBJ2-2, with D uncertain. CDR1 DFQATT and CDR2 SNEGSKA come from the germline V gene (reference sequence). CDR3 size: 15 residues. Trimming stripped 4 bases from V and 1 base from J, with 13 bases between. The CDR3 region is CSAKLRERNTGELFF. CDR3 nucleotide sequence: TGCAGTGCTAAGTTACGCGAACGGAACACCGGGGAGCTGTTTTTT.

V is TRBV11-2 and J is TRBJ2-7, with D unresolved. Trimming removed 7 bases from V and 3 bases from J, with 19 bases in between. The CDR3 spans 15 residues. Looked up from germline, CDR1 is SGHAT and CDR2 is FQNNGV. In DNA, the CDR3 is TGTGCCAGCACCCTTCAACTCGGACCAAACTACGAGCAGTACTTC. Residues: CASTLQLGPNYEQYF.

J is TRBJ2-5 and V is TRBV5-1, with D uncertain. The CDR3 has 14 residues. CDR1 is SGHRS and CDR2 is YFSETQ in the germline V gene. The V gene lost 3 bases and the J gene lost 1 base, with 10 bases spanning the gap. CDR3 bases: TGCGCCAGCAGCTATCAGGAATTCCAAGAGACCCAGTACTTC. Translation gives CASSYQEFQETQYF.

The CDR3 DNA follows: TGTGCCAGCAGTTTAGGAGGACTAGCGGGAGGGTGGGAGACCCAGTACTTC. As protein: CASSLGGLAGGWETQYF. V is TRBV28 and J is TRBJ2-5; 15 bases are a match to TRBD2. V trimming: 2 bases; J trimming: 5 bases; junction bases outside the gene matches: 6. Germline values: CDR1 MDHEN, CDR2 SYDVKM. This CDR3 contains 17 residues.

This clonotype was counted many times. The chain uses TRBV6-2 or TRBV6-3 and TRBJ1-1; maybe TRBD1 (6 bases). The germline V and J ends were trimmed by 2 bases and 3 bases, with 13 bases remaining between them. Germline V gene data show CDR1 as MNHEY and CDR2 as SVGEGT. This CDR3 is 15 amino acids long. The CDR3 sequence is CASSYTGMGYTEAFF. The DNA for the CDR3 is TGTGCCAGCAGTTACACAGGGATGGGGTACACTGAAGCTTTCTTT.

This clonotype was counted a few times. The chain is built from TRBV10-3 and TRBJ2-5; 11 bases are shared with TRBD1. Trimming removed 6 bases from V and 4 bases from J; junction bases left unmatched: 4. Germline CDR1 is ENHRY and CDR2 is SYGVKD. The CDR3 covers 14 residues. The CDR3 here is CAISGQGAGETQYF. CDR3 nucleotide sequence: TGTGCCATCAGCGGACAGGGGGCTGGAGAGACCCAGTACTTC.

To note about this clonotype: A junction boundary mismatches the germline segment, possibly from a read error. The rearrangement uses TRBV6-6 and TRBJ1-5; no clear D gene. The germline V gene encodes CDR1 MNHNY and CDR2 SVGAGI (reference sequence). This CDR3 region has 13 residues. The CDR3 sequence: CPSSLVSNQPQHF. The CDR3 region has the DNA TGTCCCAGCAGTCTCGTTAGCAATCAGCCCCAGCATTTT.

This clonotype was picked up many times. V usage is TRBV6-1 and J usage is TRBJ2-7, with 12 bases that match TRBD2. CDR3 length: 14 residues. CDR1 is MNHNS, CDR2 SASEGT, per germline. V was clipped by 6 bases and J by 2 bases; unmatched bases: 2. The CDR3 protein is CASRRTSGTYEQYF. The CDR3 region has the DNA TGTGCCAGCAGAAGGACTAGCGGGACCTACGAGCAGTACTTC.

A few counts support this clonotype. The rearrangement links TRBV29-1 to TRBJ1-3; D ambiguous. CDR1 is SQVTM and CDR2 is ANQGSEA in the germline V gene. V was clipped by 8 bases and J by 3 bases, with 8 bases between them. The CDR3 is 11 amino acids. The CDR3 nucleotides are TGCAGCACGCAGGTTGGAAACACCATATATTTT. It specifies CSTQVGNTIYF. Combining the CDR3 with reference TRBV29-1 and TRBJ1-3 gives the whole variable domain SAVISQKPSRDICQRGTSLTIQCQVDSQVTMMFWYRQQPGQSLTLIATANQGSEATYESGFVIDKFPISRPNLTFSTLTVSNMSPEDSSIYLCSTQVGNTIYFGEGSWLTVV.

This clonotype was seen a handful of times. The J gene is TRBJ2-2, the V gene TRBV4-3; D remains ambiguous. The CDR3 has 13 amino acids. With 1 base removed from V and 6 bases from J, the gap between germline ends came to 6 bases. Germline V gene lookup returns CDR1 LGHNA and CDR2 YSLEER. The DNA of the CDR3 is TGCGCCAGCAGCCAAGCCCTTCCCGGGGAGCTGTTTTTT. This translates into CASSQALPGELFF.

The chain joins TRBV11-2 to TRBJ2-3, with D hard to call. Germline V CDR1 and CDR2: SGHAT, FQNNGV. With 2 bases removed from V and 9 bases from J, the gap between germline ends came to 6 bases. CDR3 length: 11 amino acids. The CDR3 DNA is TGTGCCAGCAGCTTACAGCGAACGCAGTATTTT. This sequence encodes CASSLQRTQYF.

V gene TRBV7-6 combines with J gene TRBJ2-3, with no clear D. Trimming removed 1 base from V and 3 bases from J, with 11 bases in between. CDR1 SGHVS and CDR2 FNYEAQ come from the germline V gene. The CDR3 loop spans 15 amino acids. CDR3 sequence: CASSLVDLGTDTQYF. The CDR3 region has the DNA TGTGCCAGCAGCTTAGTGGATTTGGGGACAGATACGCAGTATTTT.

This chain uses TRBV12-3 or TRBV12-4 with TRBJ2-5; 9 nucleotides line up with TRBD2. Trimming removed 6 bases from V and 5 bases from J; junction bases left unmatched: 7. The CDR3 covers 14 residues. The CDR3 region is CASRPTGTSETQYF. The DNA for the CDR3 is TGTGCCAGCAGGCCGACCGGGACTAGCGAGACCCAGTACTTC.

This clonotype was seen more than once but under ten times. CDR3 nucleotide sequence: TGTGCCAGCAGCTTAGCAGTTATCGGGGGTACTACGAATGAAAAACTGTTTTTT. Protein: CASSLAVIGGTTNEKLFF. This chain links TRBV7-2 with TRBJ1-4, with D perhaps TRBD1 (5 bases). V lost 0 bases to trimming and J lost 5 bases, with 19 bases between them. Germline V gives CDR1 SGHTA, CDR2 FQGNSA. The CDR3 length is 18 residues.

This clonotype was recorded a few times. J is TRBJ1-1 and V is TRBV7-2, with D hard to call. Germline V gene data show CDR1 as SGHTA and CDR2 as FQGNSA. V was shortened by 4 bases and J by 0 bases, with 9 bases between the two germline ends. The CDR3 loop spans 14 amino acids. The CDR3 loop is CASSSAGMNTEAFF. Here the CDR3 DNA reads TGTGCCAGCAGCTCCGCCGGGATGAACACTGAAGCTTTCTTT.

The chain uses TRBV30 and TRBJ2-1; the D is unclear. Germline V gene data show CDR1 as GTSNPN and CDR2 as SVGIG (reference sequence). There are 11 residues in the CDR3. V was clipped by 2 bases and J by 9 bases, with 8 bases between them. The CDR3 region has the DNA TGTGCCTGGAGTAGAACGCGTGAGCAGTTCTTC. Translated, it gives CAWSRTREQFF.

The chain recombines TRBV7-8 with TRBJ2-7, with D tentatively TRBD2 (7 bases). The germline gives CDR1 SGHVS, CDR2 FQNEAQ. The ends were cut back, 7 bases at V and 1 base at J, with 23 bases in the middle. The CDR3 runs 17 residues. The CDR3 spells CASIRPGGRESSYEQYF. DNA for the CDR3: TGTGCCAGCATACGACCTGGGGGGCGGGAGAGTTCCTACGAGCAGTACTTC.

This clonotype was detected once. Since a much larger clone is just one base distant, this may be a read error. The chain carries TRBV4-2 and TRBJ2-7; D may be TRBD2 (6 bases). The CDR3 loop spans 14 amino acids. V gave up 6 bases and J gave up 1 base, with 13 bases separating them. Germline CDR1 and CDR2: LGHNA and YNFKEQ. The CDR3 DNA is TGTGCCAGCAGGTCGACTAGTTCGTCCTACGAGCAGTACTTC. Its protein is CASRSTSSSYEQYF.

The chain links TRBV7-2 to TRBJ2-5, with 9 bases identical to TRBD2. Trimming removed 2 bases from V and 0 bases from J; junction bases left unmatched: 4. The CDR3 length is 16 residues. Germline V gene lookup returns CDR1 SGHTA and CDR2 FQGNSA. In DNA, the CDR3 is TGTGCCAGCAGCTTATCGACTAGCGGCTACCAAGAGACCCAGTACTTC. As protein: CASSLSTSGYQETQYF.

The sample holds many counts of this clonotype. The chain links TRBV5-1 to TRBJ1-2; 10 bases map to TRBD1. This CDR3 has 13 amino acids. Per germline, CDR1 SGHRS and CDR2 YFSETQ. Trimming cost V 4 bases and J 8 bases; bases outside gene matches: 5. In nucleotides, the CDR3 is TGCGCCAGCAGCCCGGGGACAGGGGAAGGCTACACCTTC. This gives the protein CASSPGTGEGYTF.